The 25 T cell receptor beta chains listed next were all sequenced from one sample in a study of blood T cell repertoires in COVID-19 (TCRdb year 2020). The library was generated by the immunoSEQ multiplex PCR assay. The source is immuneACCESS, and TCRdb retained only in-frame sequences with V and J called. Part of the clones is not carried over; for the studies checked, unresolved V genes explain less than half of this, and the remainder is unexplained. Recorded for this sample are approximately 270,000 clones; 87% of them occurred a single time. Clones ranked in the top ten supply roughly 3.1% of the sample. The specimen sequenced was peripheral blood. All receptors derive from a man aged 18 to 29 with active or convalescent COVID-19.

This clone was seen a few times. The chain combines TRBV6-2 or TRBV6-3 with TRBJ2-1, with TRBD2 matching over 14 bases. V lost 7 bases, J lost 4 bases, and 9 bases stayed unmatched. Germline CDR1 reads MNHEY; CDR2 reads SVGEGT. The CDR3 runs to 17 residues. CDR3 nucleotides: TGTGCCAGCAACCCATTGACTAGCGGGAGGGTTTACAATGAGCAGTTCTTC. Its protein is CASNPLTSGRVYNEQFF.

The gene calls are TRBV4-3 and TRBJ2-2; D is unresolved. The CDR3 runs to 13 residues. V lost 1 base and J lost 7, with 7 bases in between. Looked up from germline, CDR1 is LGHNA and CDR2 is YSLEER. The CDR3 protein is CASSQGPLGELFF. The CDR3 DNA follows: TGCGCCAGCAGCCAAGGGCCCCTCGGGGAGCTGTTTTTT.

J is TRBJ1-3 and V is TRBV10-3; D is perhaps TRBD1 (6 bases). V was pared by 1 base and J by 0 bases, with 10 bases between. There are 16 residues in the CDR3. Looked up from germline, CDR1 is ENHRY and CDR2 is SYGVKD. Here the CDR3 DNA reads TGTGCCATCAGTGAGTGGACAGATAACTCTGGAAACACCATATATTTT. This translates into CAISEWTDNSGNTIYF.

The chain joins TRBV11-3 to TRBJ2-1, with D uncertain. Germline values: CDR1 SGHNT, CDR2 YENEEA. The CDR3 length is 14 residues. Between the trimmed V and J ends, which lost 0 bases and 9 bases, there was a span of 12 bases. CDR3 sequence (DNA): TGTGCCAGCAGCTTAGATCGCGGTGTAGCTGAGCAGTTCTTC. It yields the protein CASSLDRGVAEQFF.

This clone was observed once. The gene calls are TRBV5-6 and TRBJ1-3; D gene ambiguous. Looked up from germline, CDR1 is SGHDT and CDR2 is YYEEEE. There are 14 residues in the CDR3. V was pared by 0 bases and J by 1 base, with 5 bases between. CDR3 in amino acids: CASSLDRSGNTIYF. CDR3 bases: TGTGCCAGCAGCTTGGACAGATCTGGAAACACCATATATTTT. Based on the CDR3 plus reference TRBV5-6 and TRBJ1-3, the full variable domain is DAGVTQSPTHLIKTRGQQVTLRCSPKSGHDTVSWYQQALGQGPQFIFQYYEEEERQRGNFPDRFSGHQFPNYSSELNVNALLLGDSALYLCASSLDRSGNTIYFGEGSWLTVV.

A single count supports this clone. V gene TRBV7-2 combines with J gene TRBJ1-2, with 8 bases lining up with TRBD1. This CDR3 contains 15 residues. The V gene's germline CDR1 is SGHTA and CDR2 FQGNSA. The junction had 5 bases not matched to a gene; V was cut back by 5 bases and J by 0 bases. This CDR3 is CASSPGQGANYGYTF. CDR3 DNA: TGTGCCAGCAGCCCCGGACAGGGAGCTAACTATGGCTACACCTTC.

This sequence joins TRBV27 and TRBJ2-5, with TRBD2 identical over 9 bases. Germline lookup yields CDR1 MNHEY and CDR2 SMNVEV (reference sequence). The V gene end was trimmed by 7 bases and the J gene end by 0 bases; junction bases not matched to a gene: 12. The CDR3 consists of 17 residues. As DNA, the CDR3 is TGTGCCAGCACGCCCGCGGGGGGGTATAAGTACCAAGAGACCCAGTACTTC. Translated, it gives CASTPAGGYKYQETQYF.

This sequence joins TRBV28 and TRBJ2-7; TRBD2 might be the D (5 bases). V lost 4 bases, J lost 6 bases, and 7 bases lay in between. The CDR3 length is 11 residues. Germline CDR1 is MDHEN and CDR2 is SYDVKM. The CDR3 protein is CASSWTREQYF. CDR3 in DNA: TGTGCCAGCAGTTGGACTCGCGAGCAGTACTTC.

The chain combines TRBV9 with TRBJ2-7, with 8 bases lining up with TRBD1. This CDR3 contains 15 residues. V trimming: 0 bases; J trimming: 3 bases; junction bases outside the gene matches: 5. Germline V gene lookup returns CDR1 SGDLS and CDR2 YYNGEE. The CDR3 protein is CASSVAGTGGYEQYF. DNA of the CDR3: TGTGCCAGCAGCGTAGCCGGGACAGGCGGCTACGAGCAGTACTTC.

The V and J genes are TRBV5-1 and TRBJ1-6; D may be TRBD1 (5 bases). The CDR3 is 15 residues long. Germline V gives CDR1 SGHRS, CDR2 YFSETQ. V was pared by 1 base and J by 9 bases, with 14 bases between. CDR3 sequence: CASSLNGQGGSPLHF. In DNA form, the CDR3 reads TGCGCCAGCAGCTTGAATGGCCAGGGTGGTTCACCCCTCCACTTT.

The chain has TRBV20-1 and TRBJ2-1; D call uncertain. The CDR3 spans 11 residues. With 3 bases removed from V and 7 bases from J, the gap between germline ends came to 7 bases. Germline CDR1 is DFQATT and CDR2 is SNEGSKA (reference sequence). CDR3 DNA sequence: TGCAGTGCTAGGCGGAGTAATGAGCAGTTCTTC. It is translated as CSARRSNEQFF.

The table lists this clone with a count of one. The chain joins TRBV28 to TRBJ1-2; D is possibly TRBD1 (6 bases). This CDR3 comprises 12 residues. Germline-derived CDR1 and CDR2 are MDHEN and SYDVKM. V dropped 8 bases and J dropped 4 bases, with 11 bases sitting between them. Written as DNA, the CDR3 is TGTGCCAGCCGACGACAGGTCTATGGCTACACCTTC. Translating gives CASRRQVYGYTF.

This clone was counted once. V and J are TRBV5-4 and TRBJ1-6, with no clear D. V was shortened by 0 bases and J by 0 bases, with 7 bases between the two germline ends. Germline V lookup: CDR1 SGHNT, CDR2 YYREEE (reference sequence). This CDR3 has 16 amino acids. Here the CDR3 DNA reads TGTGCCAGCAGCTTGGGGCGGAGCTCCTATAATTCACCCCTCCACTTT. Amino acids: CASSLGRSSYNSPLHF.

The rearrangement joins TRBV5-4 to TRBJ2-3, with 14 nucleotides matching TRBD2. CDR3 length equals 16 residues. The germline V gene encodes CDR1 SGHNT and CDR2 YYREEE (reference sequence). V trimming: 3 bases; J trimming: 2 bases; junction bases outside the gene matches: 2. The chain's CDR3 is CASSWGLAGVTDTQYF. CDR3 sequence (DNA): TGTGCCAGCAGCTGGGGACTAGCGGGGGTCACAGATACGCAGTATTTT.

This clone was detected only a few times. This sequence joins TRBV6-6 and TRBJ1-5, with a tentative D call TRBD1 (5 bases). Trimming removed 5 bases at V and 6 bases at J, with 14 bases between. The CDR3 is made up of 14 amino acids. The germline V gene has CDR1 MNHNY and CDR2 SVGAGI (reference sequence). The chain's CDR3 is CASSQDIFSQPQHF. The CDR3 coding sequence is TGTGCCAGCAGTCAGGACATTTTTTCTCAGCCCCAGCATTTT.

The CDR3 loop reads CASSLSGEETQYF. CDR3 DNA sequence: TGTGCCAGCAGTTTATCGGGAGAAGAGACCCAGTACTTC. The rearrangement uses TRBV28 and TRBJ2-5; tentatively, D is TRBD2 (6 bases). The CDR3 loop spans 13 amino acids. Trimming removed 1 base at V and 3 bases at J, with 6 bases between. Germline CDR1 reads MDHEN; CDR2 reads SYDVKM.

The chain joins TRBV6-5 to TRBJ1-6, with TRBD1 matching 7 bases. This CDR3 comprises 15 residues. Per the germline V gene, CDR1 is MNHEY and CDR2 is SVGAGI. V shed 1 base and J 7 bases; nucleotides not matched to a gene: 4. CDR3 sequence: CASSYFGRGNSPLHF. The DNA for the CDR3 is TGTGCCAGCAGTTACTTTGGCAGGGGGAATTCACCCCTCCACTTT.

The chain uses TRBV7-2 and TRBJ1-5, with D possibly matching TRBD1 (6 bases). The CDR3 consists of 15 residues. Deletions cut 5 bases from V and 3 bases from J, with 14 bases between. Germline V CDR1 and CDR2: SGHTA, FQGNSA. The CDR3 protein is CASSEGGRFNQPQHF. CDR3 DNA sequence: TGTGCCAGCAGCGAAGGGGGACGGTTCAATCAGCCCCAGCATTTT. Using reference TRBV7-2 and TRBJ1-5 for the parts outside the CDR3, the full variable domain is GAGVSQSPSNKVTEKGKDVELRCDPISGHTALYWYRQSLGQGLEFLIYFQGNSAPDKSGLPSDRFSAERTGGSVSTLTIQRTQQEDSAVYLCASSEGGRFNQPQHFGDGTRLSIL.

CDR3 amino acids: CASSQPGGATEAFF. The CDR3 DNA reads as TGTGCCAGCAGCCAGCCGGGTGGGGCCACTGAAGCTTTCTTT. The chain couples TRBV3-1 (or the pseudogene TRBV3-2) to TRBJ1-1; D perhaps matches TRBD1 (5 bases). Germline assignment: CDR1 LGHDT and CDR2 YNNKEL (reference sequence). This CDR3 contains 14 residues. V was shortened by 3 bases and J by 4 bases, with 12 bases between the two germline ends.

The chain has TRBV28 and TRBJ1-2; D may be TRBD1 (6 bases). Deletions cut 7 bases from V and 3 bases from J, with 12 bases between. CDR1 is MDHEN and CDR2 is SYDVKM in the germline V gene. The CDR3 has 13 amino acids. CDR3 bases: TGTGCCAGCATCCAGGACAGCTACTATGGCTACACCTTC. Encoded protein: CASIQDSYYGYTF.

Regarding this clone: Germline is not matched at one junction end, which may reflect a read error. The chain recombines TRBV28 with TRBJ1-1, with 11 positions matching TRBD1. CDR1 and CDR2 from the germline V gene are MDHEN and SYDVKM. The CDR3 consists of 16 residues. The CDR3 loop is CASSLWTGGASTEAFF. CDR3 coding DNA: TGTGCCAGCAGTCTATGGACAGGGGGCGCGAGCACTGAAGCTTTCTTT.

V usage is TRBV28 and J usage is TRBJ2-2; the D gene is possibly TRBD2 (5 bases). Trimming shortened V by 2 bases and J by 4 bases, and 14 bases separated the two germline ends. The germline V gene has CDR1 MDHEN and CDR2 SYDVKM. The CDR3 runs 16 residues. The CDR3 DNA follows: TGTGCCAGCAGTTTAGAACTCCCGGGGAGCACCGGGGAGCTGTTTTTT. Protein sequence: CASSLELPGSTGELFF.

The V gene is TRBV6-1, the J gene TRBJ2-5, with TRBD2 identical over 11 bases. The CDR3 has 18 residues. Unmatched junction bases numbered 13, after V lost 3 bases and J lost 4 bases. Per the germline V gene, CDR1 is MNHNS and CDR2 is SASEGT. The CDR3 coding sequence is TGTGCCAGCAGTGACCGTCTACTAGCGGGAGTTATAGGAGAGACCCAGTACTTC. Protein: CASSDRLLAGVIGETQYF.

The rearrangement joins TRBV19 to TRBJ2-3; 8 positions agree with TRBD1. V shed 4 bases and J 5 bases; nucleotides not matched to a gene: 8. The CDR3 totals 15 residues. The V gene's germline CDR1 is LNHDA and CDR2 SQIVND (reference sequence). The CDR3 bases are TGTGCCAGTAGTAAACGGGGACAGGACAAAGATACGCAGTATTTT. Encoded protein: CASSKRGQDKDTQYF.

The rearrangement uses TRBV11-2 and TRBJ1-3; D gene unclear. This CDR3 contains 14 residues. Germline V gene data show CDR1 as SGHAT and CDR2 as FQNNGV. Between the trimmed V and J ends, which lost 3 bases and 0 bases, there was a span of 6 bases. CDR3 sequence: CASSFGFSGNTIYF. CDR3 nucleotide sequence: TGTGCCAGCAGCTTCGGTTTCTCTGGAAACACCATATATTTT.